The text below deals with one TCR beta chain. What it binds is not known. This sample stems from a study of shared clonotypes between healthy human individuals. Cells designated naive CD8 were CD45RO-negative and were positively selected for CCR7, with terminally differentiated effector memory CD45RA+ cells excluded. Measured with immunoSEQ multiplex PCR; TCRdb has only the in-frame clones, and not every one. The sample carries around 2.1 million clones, roughly 91% recorded once. Overall study results and limits: Measured sharing among donors was expected to vary with sequencing depth. Non-shared clonotypes were found to have lower generation probabilities than the clonotypes that were shared by all four of the sorted-subset donors.

With 6 bases removed from V and 1 base from J, the gap between germline ends came to 18 bases. The CDR3 runs 16 residues. Germline V CDR1 and CDR2: MDHEN, SYDVKM. The chain uses TRBV28 and TRBJ1-1, with D perhaps matching TRBD1 (6 bases). The TCR sequence derives from a man between 18 and 29 years old in good health. Some clones in this sample may be carry-over from other donors' samples. Sequences were obtained from naive CD8+ T cells from PBMCs. The CDR3 reads CASSPPEGGENTEAFF. In nucleotides, the CDR3 is TGTGCCAGCAGCCCACCCGAGGGGGGGGAGAACACTGAAGCTTTCTTT.